This is a list of T cell receptor beta chains from one sample in a study of T cells in Graves' hyperthyroidism and ophthalmopathy. MiXCR was run by TCRdb on the multiplex PCR reads, yielding one entry per CDR3 protein. The data contain 600,000 to 800,000 distinct CDR3 sequences, just over 35% of them singletons. The sample was blood. Source of these receptors: a middle-aged woman with Graves' hyperthyroidism. Both conserved end residues are part of each CDR3. The order of the fields is V gene, J gene, CDR3 length, clone size, CDR3 protein. Where a row states a size, it is once, few, many or the class of an expanded clone; other rows omit it.

>TRBV5-1|TRBJ1-1|13|-
CASGGGSNTEAFF
>TRBV6-5|TRBJ2-5|16|-
CASGKITGGAQETQYF
>TRBV6-4|TRBJ2-1|14|-
CASTREGSFNEQFF
>TRBV20-1|TRBJ1-5|13|-
CSATDEGNQPQHF
>TRBV6-5|TRBJ1-5|14|few
CASSYSRRNQPQHF
>TRBV6-5|TRBJ1-5|14|many
CASSYGTGGQPQHF
>TRBV12-3/TRBV12-4|TRBJ1-1|18|-
CASSLEMFPRNFNTEAFF
>TRBV7-2|TRBJ2-5|14|many
CASSPRPPKETQYF
>TRBV11-2|TRBJ1-2|12|-
CASRSPEAGYTF
>TRBV5-6|TRBJ1-5|15|many
CASSRGDAVNQPQHF
>TRBV6-5|TRBJ2-5|14|-
CASRLTGAGETQYF
>TRBV19|TRBJ1-1|14|-
CASSIDGVRTEAFF
>TRBV6-5|TRBJ2-5|15|-
CASSFRDVAGETQYF
>TRBV7-3|TRBJ2-5|16|-
CASSLKTGTEQETQYF
>TRBV6-5|TRBJ1-5|15|-
CASSYEQGPDQPQHF
>TRBV5-6|TRBJ1-2|11|many
CASSLTLSYTF
>TRBV5-1|TRBJ2-2|13|-
CASSLEPAGELFF
>TRBV5-5|TRBJ2-7|15|once
CASSLRLAGAYEQCF
>TRBV7-8|TRBJ1-5|16|-
CASSPLGEGGDQPQHF
>TRBV19|TRBJ1-2|15|many
CASSPGQASSYDYTF
>TRBV29-1|TRBJ2-1|15|-
CSVGGRSTGYNEQFF
>TRBV20-1|TRBJ2-7|15|few
CSASTNLRDTYEQYF
>TRBV29-1|TRBJ1-6|15|-
CSVDDGTGTGLPLHF
>TRBV7-8|TRBJ1-1|14|-
CASSPRGVKTEAFF
>TRBV7-2|TRBJ1-6|16|few
CASSQGTARDNSPLHF
>TRBV24-1|TRBJ2-5|15|once
CASSDSPGAGETQYF
>TRBV7-8|TRBJ2-7|13|-
CASSQVSSYEQYF
>TRBV20-1|TRBJ1-2|16|many
CSARGGQGSANYGYTF
>TRBV7-9|TRBJ1-2|18|-
CASSERSGTLAANYGYTF
>TRBV7-2|TRBJ2-5|15|few
CASSLKRAVSETQYF
>TRBV3-1|TRBJ1-2|15|-
CASSQASRVADGYTF
>TRBV13|TRBJ1-6|13|-
CASSSQKNSPLHF
>TRBV20-1|TRBJ2-7|14|many
CSAREDRRIHEQYF
>TRBV7-9|TRBJ2-5|14|few
CASSPVGPVETQYF
>TRBV4-3|TRBJ1-1|15|-
CASSQANLLNTEAFF
>TRBV4-2|TRBJ2-7|16|few
CASSPVRVPIGNEQYF
>TRBV2|TRBJ1-2|11|many
CASLTGGGYTF
>TRBV15|TRBJ2-7|13|-
CAASRQANHEQYF
>TRBV11-2|-|15|-
CASSLAIGQGGEQFF
>TRBV12-3/TRBV12-4|TRBJ1-5|15|many
CASSAGLGRNQPQHF